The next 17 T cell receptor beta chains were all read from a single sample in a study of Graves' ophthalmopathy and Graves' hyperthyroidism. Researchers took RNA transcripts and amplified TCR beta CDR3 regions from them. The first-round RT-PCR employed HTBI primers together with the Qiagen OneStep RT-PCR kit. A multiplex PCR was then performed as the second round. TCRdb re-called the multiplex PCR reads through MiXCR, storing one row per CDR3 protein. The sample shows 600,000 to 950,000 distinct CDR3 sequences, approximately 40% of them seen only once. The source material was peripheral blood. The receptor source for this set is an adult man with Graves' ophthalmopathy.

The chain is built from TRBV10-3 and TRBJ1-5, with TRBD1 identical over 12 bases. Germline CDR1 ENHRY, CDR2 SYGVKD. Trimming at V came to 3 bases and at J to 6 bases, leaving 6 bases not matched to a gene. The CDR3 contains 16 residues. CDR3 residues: CAISDPGTGGRQPQHF. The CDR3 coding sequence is TGTGCCATCAGTGACCCAGGGACAGGGGGCCGTCAGCCCCAGCATTTT.

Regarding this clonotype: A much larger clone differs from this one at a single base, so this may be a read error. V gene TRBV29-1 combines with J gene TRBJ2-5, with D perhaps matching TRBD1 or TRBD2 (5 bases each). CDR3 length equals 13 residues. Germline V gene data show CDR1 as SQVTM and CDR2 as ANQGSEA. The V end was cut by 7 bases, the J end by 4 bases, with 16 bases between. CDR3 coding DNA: TGCAGCGGGCTCAGGGTAGGGAGAGAGACCCAGTACTTC. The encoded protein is CSGLRVGRETQYF.

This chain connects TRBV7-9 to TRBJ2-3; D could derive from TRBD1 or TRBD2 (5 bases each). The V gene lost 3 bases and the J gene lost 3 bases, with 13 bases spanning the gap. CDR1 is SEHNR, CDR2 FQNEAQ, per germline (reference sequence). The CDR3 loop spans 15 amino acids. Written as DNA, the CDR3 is TGTGCCAGCAGCTTCCGGGGAAGGGGTACAGATACGCAGTATTTT. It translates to CASSFRGRGTDTQYF.

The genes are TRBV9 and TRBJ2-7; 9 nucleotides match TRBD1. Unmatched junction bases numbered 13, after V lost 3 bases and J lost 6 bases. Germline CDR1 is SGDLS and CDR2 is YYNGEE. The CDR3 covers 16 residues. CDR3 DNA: TGTGCCAGCAGCGCACAACCGGGACAGGGTTTCGCCGAGCAGTACTTC. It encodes CASSAQPGQGFAEQYF.

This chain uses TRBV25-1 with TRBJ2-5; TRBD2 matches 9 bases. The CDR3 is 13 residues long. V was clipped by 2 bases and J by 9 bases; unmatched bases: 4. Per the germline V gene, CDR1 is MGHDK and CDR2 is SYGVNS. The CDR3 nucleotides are TGTGCCAGCAGTGAAGTGGGCGGGGGGGCCCAGTACTTC. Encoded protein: CASSEVGGGAQYF.

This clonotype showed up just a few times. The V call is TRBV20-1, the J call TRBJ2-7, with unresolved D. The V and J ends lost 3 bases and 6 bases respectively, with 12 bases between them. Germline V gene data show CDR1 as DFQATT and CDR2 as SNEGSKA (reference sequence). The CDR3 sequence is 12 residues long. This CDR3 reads CSARPPTPEQYF. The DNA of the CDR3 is TGCAGTGCTAGGCCCCCAACCCCCGAGCAGTACTTC.

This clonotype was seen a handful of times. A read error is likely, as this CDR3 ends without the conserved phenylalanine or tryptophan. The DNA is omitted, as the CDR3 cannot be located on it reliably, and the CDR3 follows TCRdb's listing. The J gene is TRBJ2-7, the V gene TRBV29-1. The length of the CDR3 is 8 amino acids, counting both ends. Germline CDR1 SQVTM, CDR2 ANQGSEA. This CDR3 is CSVEEGCL.

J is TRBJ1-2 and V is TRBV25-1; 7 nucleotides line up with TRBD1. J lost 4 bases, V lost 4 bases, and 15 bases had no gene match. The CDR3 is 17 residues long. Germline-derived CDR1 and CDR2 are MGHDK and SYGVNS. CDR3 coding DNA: TGTGCCAGCAGTGCTAGTCTACGACAGGGCTTCTTCTATGGCTACACCTTC. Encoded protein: CASSASLRQGFFYGYTF.

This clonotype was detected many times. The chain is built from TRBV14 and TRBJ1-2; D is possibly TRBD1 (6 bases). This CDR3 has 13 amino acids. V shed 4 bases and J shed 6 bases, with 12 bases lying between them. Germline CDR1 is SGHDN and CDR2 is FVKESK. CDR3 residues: CASSPGTSNGYTF. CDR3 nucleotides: TGTGCCAGCAGCCCTGGGACATCCAATGGCTACACCTTC.

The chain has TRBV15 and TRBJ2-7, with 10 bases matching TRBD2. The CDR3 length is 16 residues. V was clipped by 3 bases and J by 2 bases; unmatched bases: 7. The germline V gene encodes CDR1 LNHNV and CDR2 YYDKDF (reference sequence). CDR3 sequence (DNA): TGTGCCACCAGCAGGTCTAGCGGGAGTCTGGCCTACGAGCAGTACTTC. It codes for CATSRSSGSLAYEQYF. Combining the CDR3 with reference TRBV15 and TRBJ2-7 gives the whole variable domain DAMVIQNPRYQVTQFGKPVTLSCSQTLNHNVMYWYQQKSSQAPKLLFHYYDKDFNNEADTPDNFQSRRPNTSFCFLDIRSPGLGDTAMYLCATSRSSGSLAYEQYFGPGTRLTVT.

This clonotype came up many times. The CDR3 loop is CSVGPGDVGEAFF. The DNA for the CDR3 is TGCAGCGTTGGCCCAGGGGACGTTGGGGAAGCTTTCTTT. The chain is built from TRBV29-1 and TRBJ1-1, with a weak D call TRBD1 (6 bases). In germline, CDR1 is SQVTM, CDR2 ANQGSEA. This CDR3 contains 13 residues. Between the trimmed V and J ends, which lost 4 bases and 8 bases, there was a span of 17 bases.

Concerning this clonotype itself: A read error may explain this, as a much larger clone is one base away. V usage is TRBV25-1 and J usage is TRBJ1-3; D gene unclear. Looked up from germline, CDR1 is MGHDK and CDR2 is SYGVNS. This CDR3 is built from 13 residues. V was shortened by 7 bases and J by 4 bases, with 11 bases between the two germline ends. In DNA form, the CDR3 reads TGTGCCAGCAACCATTTGGAGGGAAACACCATATATTTT. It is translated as CASNHLEGNTIYF.

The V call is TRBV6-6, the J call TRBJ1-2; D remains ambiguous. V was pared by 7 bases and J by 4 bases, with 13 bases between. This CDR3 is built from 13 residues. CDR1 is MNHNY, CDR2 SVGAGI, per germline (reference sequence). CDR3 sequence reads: CASTFGRFYGYTF. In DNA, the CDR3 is TGTGCCAGCACTTTCGGACGGTTCTATGGCTACACCTTC.

CDR3 loop: CASSYSGTSATGELFF. The CDR3 DNA is TGTGCCAGCAGTTACTCCGGGACTAGCGCGACCGGGGAGCTGTTTTTT. The chain uses TRBV6-5 and TRBJ2-2; 10 positions agree with TRBD2. CDR1 and CDR2 from the germline V gene are MNHEY and SVGAGI. The CDR3 is 16 residues long. Trimming took 0 bases from V and 5 from J; bases not matched to a gene: 3.

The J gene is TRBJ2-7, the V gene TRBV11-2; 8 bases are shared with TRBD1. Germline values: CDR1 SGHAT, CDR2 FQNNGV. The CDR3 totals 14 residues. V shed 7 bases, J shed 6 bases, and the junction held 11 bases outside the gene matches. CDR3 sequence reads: CASISSGTGAEQYF. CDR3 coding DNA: TGTGCCAGCATCTCCTCGGGGACAGGAGCCGAGCAGTACTTC.

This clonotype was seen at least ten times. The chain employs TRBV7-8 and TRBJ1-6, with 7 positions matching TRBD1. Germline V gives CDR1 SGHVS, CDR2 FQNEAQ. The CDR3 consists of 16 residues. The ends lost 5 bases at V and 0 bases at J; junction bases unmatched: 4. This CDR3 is CASSPDRFSYNSPLHF. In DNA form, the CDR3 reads TGTGCCAGCAGCCCGGACAGGTTCTCCTATAATTCACCCCTCCACTTT.

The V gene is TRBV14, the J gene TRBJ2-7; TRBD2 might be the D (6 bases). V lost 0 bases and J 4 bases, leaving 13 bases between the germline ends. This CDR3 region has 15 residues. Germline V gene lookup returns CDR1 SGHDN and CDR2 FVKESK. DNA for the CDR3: TGTGCCAGCAGCCAAGAAGGTTCGGGAGTGTACGAGCAGTACTTC. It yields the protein CASSQEGSGVYEQYF.